The clone carrying this TCR beta chain was observed a handful of times. Its antigen remains unknown. The J segment lost 12 bases and the V segment lost 7 bases, leaving 17 bases of the junction unmatched. This CDR3 is built from 15 residues. The V gene's germline CDR1 is LNHDA and CDR2 SQIVND (reference sequence). PCR used 60 Vbeta primers and 13 Jbeta primers. In the study's own analysis: Some 11 million of the approximately 80 million unique TCR beta chains counted in a later analysis were shared. Clones were sequenced by immunoSEQ multiplex PCR, and TCRdb holds only the in-frame ones, with some missing. D and trimming were read from the DNA, whereas the V and J calls and clone size are those reported in that table. There are 130,000 or so clones in the sample; 74% occur only once, and around 4% lies in the top ten. The sample is drawn from a study of cytomegalovirus exposure and HLA in healthy donors. Study-wide points: The authors considered a cluster of highly shared sequence variants likely to be a sequencing artifact. TCR beta chain V- and J-gene trimming was linked, in a later analysis, to a missense variant in DCLRE1C.

It was healthy bone marrow donors who served as donors. The sequence was collected from a man younger than 35 in good health and CMV-seropositive. The sample comprised PBMCs. V is TRBV19 and J is TRBJ2-1; 8 nucleotides agree with TRBD2. CDR3 nucleotides: TGTGCCAGTATGGGTAAGGACTCCGGGAGGGTCGGGCAGTTCTTC. Translation: CASMGKDSGRVGQFF.